A selection of T cell receptor beta chains follows, all from one sample in a study of blood T cells in healthy people across ages. TCRdb re-analysed the 5' RACE reads in MiXCR, keeping a single row per CDR3 protein. Seen here are approximately 800,000 distinct CDR3 sequences, 35% to 50% observed once, and the top ten hold 15% to 20%. Sequences were obtained from blood. Source of these receptors: a man aged 80 or over in good health. Both conserved end residues are part of each CDR3. D genes are given only for firm matches. For some rows the clone size is stated as once, few or many, or as a class when expanded; others skip it.

DNA	CDR3	V	length	size	J	D
TGTGCCATCAGTCGACAGGGTAACTATGGCTACACCTTC	CAISRQGNYGYTF	TRBV10-3	13	-	TRBJ1-2	TRBD1
TGTGCCAGCACGATTTCCGGGACCTCCTACAATGAGCAGTTCTTC	CASTISGTSYNEQFF	TRBV6-2/TRBV6-3	15	-	TRBJ2-1	-
TGTGCTAGTGGGCCGGACGGCTTTAAGGAAGCCCAGTACTTC	CASGPDGFKEAQYF	TRBV12-5	14	-	TRBJ2-5	-
TGTGCCAGCAGTGAATTTAGCAGGGTCTCAGAGACCCAGTACTTC	CASSEFSRVSETQYF	TRBV25-1	15	few	TRBJ2-5	-
TGTGCCAGCAGCTCGGGGACAGTTTCCCAAGAGACCCAGTACTTC	CASSSGTVSQETQYF	TRBV5-8	15	few	TRBJ2-5	TRBD1
TGTGCCTGGAGTGCCCCGACACCCTCTGCAACTAATGAAAAACTGTTTTTT	CAWSAPTPSATNEKLFF	TRBV30	17	few	TRBJ1-4	-
TGTGCCAGCACAAGACAGGGGGTGACCCACGAGCAGTACTTC	CASTRQGVTHEQYF	TRBV28	14	-	TRBJ2-7	TRBD1
TGTGCCAGCAGCTCGGACAGGGGTCGGGTTGCTTTCTTT	CASSSDRGRVAFF	TRBV7-2	13	many	TRBJ1-1	TRBD1
TGTGCCAGCAACCCTCCATGGGGGAGTCAGCCCCAGCATTTT	CASNPPWGSQPQHF	TRBV28	14	few	TRBJ1-5	-
TGTGCCAGCGGAAGGGCGTGGGACAGGGCCTACAATGAGCAGTACTTC	CASGRAWDRAYNEQYF	TRBV6-5	16	-	TRBJ2-7	TRBD1
TGTGCCAGCAGCTTAGGACAGGCTCTGGCAGTGTGGGAGCAGTTCTTC	CASSLGQALAVWEQFF	TRBV11-3	16	few	TRBJ2-1	-
TGTGCCAGCAGTTTAATGGGACAGAACACAGATACGCAGTATTTT	CASSLMGQNTDTQYF	TRBV12-3/TRBV12-4	15	-	TRBJ2-3	TRBD1
TGCAGTGCTAGTCAGACTAGCACAGATACGCAGTATTTT	CSASQTSTDTQYF	TRBV20-1	13	-	TRBJ2-3	-
TGTGCCAGCAATTCACTCGTGGGGGCGAACACTGAAGCTTTCTTT	CASNSLVGANTEAFF	TRBV6-2/TRBV6-3	15	once	TRBJ1-1	-
TGTGCCAGCAGCGCCGGAATTAACTATGGCTACACCTTC	CASSAGINYGYTF	TRBV12-3/TRBV12-4	13	-	TRBJ1-2	-
TGTGCCAGCAGTTACCTCGCAGCCTACAATGAGCAGTTCTTC	CASSYLAAYNEQFF	TRBV6-2/TRBV6-3	14	few	TRBJ2-1	-
TGCGCCAGCAGCTTGTCTCCCGGACAGGGTGGCACAGATACGCAGTATTTT	CASSLSPGQGGTDTQYF	TRBV5-1	17	-	TRBJ2-3	TRBD1
-	CASSSSRGGYEQYF	TRBV27	14	-	TRBJ2-7	-
TGTGCCAGCAGCTTAGATAGTCGAGCGGGAGCGAATACGCAGTATTTT	CASSLDSRAGANTQYF	TRBV11-3	16	few	TRBJ2-3	TRBD2
TGCGCCAGTAGCCCCACTAGCGGGTCTGGGGCCAACGTCCTGACTTTC	CASSPTSGSGANVLTF	TRBV4-1	16	-	TRBJ2-6	TRBD2
TGTGCCAGCAGCTCCGGGACAGAGTCCTACAATGAGCAGTACTTC	CASSSGTESYNEQYF	TRBV7-9	15	-	TRBJ2-7	TRBD1
TGCAGTGCTCATATCCGGACAGGGATCGGCAATCAGCCCCAGCATTTT	CSAHIRTGIGNQPQHF	TRBV20-1	16	-	TRBJ1-5	TRBD1
TGTGCCAGCAGTGACCAAATGGCCGGAGGCTACACCTTC	CASSDQMAGGYTF	TRBV2	13	-	TRBJ1-2	-
TGCAGCGTTGCGGCGGGCGATGGCTACACCTTC	CSVAAGDGYTF	TRBV29-1	11	-	TRBJ1-2	-
TGTGCCAGCAGCGTAACCTCCCGGGAGGGCTACGAGCAGTACTTC	CASSVTSREGYEQYF	TRBV9	15	-	TRBJ2-7	TRBD2
TGCGCCAGCAGCCCCCGGGACAGCCCATACAATGAGCAGTTCTTC	CASSPRDSPYNEQFF	TRBV4-3	15	-	TRBJ2-1	TRBD1
TGTGCCAGCAGCCGAATAACGTGGACTAGCGGGAGTTACGAGCAGTACTTC	CASSRITWTSGSYEQYF	TRBV11-2	17	-	TRBJ2-7	TRBD2
TGTGCCAGCAGTGAACAGGGGTTGAGAGAGACCCAGTACTTC	CASSEQGLRETQYF	TRBV6-1	14	-	TRBJ2-5	-
TGTGCCAGCGGGGGACAGGGCATTTCAGATACGCAGTATTTT	CASGGQGISDTQYF	TRBV12-3/TRBV12-4	14	-	TRBJ2-3	TRBD1
TGTGCCAGCAGCTTGGAGGGGACAGGGTGGCAAGAGACCCAGTACTTC	CASSLEGTGWQETQYF	TRBV5-5	16	-	TRBJ2-5	TRBD1
TGTGCCAGCAGCTTAAAGCGGGACCCCTCCTACGAGCAGTACTTC	CASSLKRDPSYEQYF	TRBV7-2	15	-	TRBJ2-7	TRBD2